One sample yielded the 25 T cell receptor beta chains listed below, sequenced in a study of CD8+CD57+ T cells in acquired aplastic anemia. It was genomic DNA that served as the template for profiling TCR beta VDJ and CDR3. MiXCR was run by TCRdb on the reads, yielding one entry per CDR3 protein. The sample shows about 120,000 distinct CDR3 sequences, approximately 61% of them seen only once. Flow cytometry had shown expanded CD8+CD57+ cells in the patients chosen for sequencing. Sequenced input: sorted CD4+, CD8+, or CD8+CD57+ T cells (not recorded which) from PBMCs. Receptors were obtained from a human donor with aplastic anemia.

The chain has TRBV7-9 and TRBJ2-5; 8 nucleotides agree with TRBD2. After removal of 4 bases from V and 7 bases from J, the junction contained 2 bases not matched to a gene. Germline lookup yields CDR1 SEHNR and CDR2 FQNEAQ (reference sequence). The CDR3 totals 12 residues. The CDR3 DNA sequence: TGTGCCAGCAGCTCAGGACTAGCGACCCAGTACTTC. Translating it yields CASSSGLATQYF.

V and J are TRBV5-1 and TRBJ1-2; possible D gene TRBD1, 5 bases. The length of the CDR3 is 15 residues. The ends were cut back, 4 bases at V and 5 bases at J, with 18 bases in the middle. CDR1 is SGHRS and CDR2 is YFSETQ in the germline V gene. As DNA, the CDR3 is TGCGCCAGCAGCAGCGACAGTGGATGGTCGTATGGCTACACCTTC. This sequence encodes CASSSDSGWSYGYTF.

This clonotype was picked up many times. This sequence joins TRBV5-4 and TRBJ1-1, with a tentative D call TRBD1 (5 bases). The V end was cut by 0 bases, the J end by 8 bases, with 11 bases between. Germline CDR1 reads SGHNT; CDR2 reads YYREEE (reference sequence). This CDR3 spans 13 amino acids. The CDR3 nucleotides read TGTGCCAGCAGCTTGGAAAGGGGTGCAGAAGCTTTCTTT. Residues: CASSLERGAEAFF.

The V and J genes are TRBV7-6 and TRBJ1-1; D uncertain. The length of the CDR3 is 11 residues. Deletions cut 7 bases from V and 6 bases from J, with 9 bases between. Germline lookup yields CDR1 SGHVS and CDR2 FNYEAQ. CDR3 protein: CASTLTAEAFF. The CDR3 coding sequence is TGTGCCAGCACCCTTACGGCTGAAGCTTTCTTT.

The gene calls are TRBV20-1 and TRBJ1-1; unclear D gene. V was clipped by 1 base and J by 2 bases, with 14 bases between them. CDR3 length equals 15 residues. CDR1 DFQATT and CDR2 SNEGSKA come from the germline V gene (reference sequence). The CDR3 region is CSARGLAGENTEAFF. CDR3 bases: TGCAGTGCTAGAGGCCTGGCGGGTGAAAACACTGAAGCTTTCTTT.

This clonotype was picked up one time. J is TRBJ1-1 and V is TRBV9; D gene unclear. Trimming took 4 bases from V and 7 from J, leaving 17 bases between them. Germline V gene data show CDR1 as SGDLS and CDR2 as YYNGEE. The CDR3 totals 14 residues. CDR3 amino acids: CASSQDFATGEAFF. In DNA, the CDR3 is TGTGCCAGCAGCCAAGATTTTGCGACTGGTGAAGCTTTCTTT.

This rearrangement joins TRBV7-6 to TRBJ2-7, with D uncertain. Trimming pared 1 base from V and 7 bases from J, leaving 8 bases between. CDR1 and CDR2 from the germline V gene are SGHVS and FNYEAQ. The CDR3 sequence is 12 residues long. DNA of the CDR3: TGTGCCAGCAGCTTAGGCGCTGCGGAGCAGTACTTC. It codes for CASSLGAAEQYF.

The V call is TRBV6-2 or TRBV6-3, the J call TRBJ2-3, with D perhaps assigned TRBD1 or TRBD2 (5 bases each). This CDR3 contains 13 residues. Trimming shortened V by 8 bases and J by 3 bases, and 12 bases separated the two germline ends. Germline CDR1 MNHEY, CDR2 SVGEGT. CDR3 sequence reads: CASGGSETDTQYF. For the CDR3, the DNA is TGTGCCAGCGGGGGTAGCGAAACAGATACGCAGTATTTT.

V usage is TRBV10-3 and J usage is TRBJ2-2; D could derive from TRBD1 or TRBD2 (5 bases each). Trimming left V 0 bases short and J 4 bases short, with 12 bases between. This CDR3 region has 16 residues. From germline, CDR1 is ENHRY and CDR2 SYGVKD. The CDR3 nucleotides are TGTGCCATCAGTGAGTCGGGGCAGGGACCCACCGGGGAGCTGTTTTTT. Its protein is CAISESGQGPTGELFF.

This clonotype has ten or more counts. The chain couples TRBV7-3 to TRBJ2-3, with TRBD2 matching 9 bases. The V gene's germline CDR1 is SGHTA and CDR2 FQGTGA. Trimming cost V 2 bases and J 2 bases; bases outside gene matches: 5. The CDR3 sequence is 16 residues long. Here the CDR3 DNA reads TGTGCCAGCAGCTTAGGGCGGGGGGGGTCCACAGATACGCAGTATTTT. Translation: CASSLGRGGSTDTQYF.

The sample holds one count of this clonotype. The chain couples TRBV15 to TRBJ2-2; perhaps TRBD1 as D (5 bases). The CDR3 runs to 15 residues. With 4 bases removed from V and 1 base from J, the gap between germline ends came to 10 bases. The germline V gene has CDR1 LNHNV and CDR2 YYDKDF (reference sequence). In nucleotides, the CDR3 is TGTGCCACCAGCACGGACAAAAAGAACACCGGGGAGCTGTTTTTT. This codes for CATSTDKKNTGELFF.

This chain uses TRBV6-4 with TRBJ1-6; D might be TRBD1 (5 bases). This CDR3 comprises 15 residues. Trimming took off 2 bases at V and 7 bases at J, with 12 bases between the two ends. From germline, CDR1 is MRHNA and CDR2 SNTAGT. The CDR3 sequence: CASSDGRVENSPLHF. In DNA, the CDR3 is TGTGCCAGCAGTGACGGCAGGGTGGAAAATTCACCCCTCCACTTT.

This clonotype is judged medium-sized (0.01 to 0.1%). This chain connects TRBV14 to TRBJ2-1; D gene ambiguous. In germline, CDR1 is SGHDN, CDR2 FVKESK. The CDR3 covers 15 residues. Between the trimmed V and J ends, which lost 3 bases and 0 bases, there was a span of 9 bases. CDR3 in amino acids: CASSQGQVSYNEQFF. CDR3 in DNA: TGTGCCAGCAGCCAGGGTCAAGTCTCCTACAATGAGCAGTTCTTC.

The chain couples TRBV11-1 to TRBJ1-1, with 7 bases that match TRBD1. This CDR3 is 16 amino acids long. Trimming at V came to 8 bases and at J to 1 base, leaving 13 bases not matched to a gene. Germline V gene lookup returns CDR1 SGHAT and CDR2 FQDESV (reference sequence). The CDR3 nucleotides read TGTGCCAGCGGCCGTGACAGGGCATACAAGAACACTGAAGCTTTCTTT. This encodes CASGRDRAYKNTEAFF.

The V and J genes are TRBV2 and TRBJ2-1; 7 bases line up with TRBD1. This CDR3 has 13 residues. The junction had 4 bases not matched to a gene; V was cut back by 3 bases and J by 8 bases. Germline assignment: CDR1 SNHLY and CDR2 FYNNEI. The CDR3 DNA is TGTGCCAGCAGTGACAGGGGGTATGATGAGCAGTTCTTC. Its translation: CASSDRGYDEQFF.

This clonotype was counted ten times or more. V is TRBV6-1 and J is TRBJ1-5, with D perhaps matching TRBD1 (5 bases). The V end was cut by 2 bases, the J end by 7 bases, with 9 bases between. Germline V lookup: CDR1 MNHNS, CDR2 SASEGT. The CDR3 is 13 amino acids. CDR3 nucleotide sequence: TGTGCCAGCAGTGAACAGGGTTGGCAGCCCCAGCATTTT. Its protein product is CASSEQGWQPQHF.

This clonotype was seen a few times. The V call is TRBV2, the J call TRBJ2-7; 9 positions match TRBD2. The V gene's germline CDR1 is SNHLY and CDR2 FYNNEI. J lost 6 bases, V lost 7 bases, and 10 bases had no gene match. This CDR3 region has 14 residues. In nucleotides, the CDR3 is TGTGCCAGCACCTGGGAGCGGGGGGTAGGCGAGCAGTACTTC. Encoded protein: CASTWERGVGEQYF.

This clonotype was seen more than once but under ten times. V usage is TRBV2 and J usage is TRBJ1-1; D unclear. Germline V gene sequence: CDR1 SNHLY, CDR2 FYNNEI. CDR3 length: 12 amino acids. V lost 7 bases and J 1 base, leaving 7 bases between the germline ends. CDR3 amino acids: CASIAQNTEAFF. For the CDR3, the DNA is TGTGCCAGCATAGCCCAGAACACTGAAGCTTTCTTT.

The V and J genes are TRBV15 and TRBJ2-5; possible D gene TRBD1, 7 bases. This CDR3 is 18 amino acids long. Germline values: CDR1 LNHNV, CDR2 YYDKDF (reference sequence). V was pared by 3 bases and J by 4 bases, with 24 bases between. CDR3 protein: CATSSGPSTGDSRETQYF. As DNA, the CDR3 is TGTGCCACCAGCAGTGGTCCCAGCACAGGGGACTCCCGAGAGACCCAGTACTTC.

In nucleotides, the CDR3 is TGTGCCACCCTCTCCGTGGGCCTTAGGGACACCGGGGAGCTGTTTTTT. It yields the protein CATLSVGLRDTGELFF. The chain uses TRBV24-1 and TRBJ2-2, with D hard to call. Looked up from germline, CDR1 is KGHDR and CDR2 is SFDVKD. V was pared by 9 bases and J by 3 bases, with 19 bases between. CDR3 length: 16 amino acids.

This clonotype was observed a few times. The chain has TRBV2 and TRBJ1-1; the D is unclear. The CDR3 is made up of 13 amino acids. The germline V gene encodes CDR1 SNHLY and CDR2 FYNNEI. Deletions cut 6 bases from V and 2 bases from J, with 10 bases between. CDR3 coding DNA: TGTGCCAGCAGGCAGGAACGCAACACTGAAGCTTTCTTT. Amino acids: CASRQERNTEAFF.

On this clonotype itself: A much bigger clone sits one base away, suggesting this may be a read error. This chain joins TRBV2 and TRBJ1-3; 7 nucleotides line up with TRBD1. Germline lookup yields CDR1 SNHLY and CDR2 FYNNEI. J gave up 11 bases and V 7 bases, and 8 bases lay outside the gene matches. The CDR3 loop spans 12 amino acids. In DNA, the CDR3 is TGTGCCAGCACCCAACCAGACAGGGCCATATATTTT. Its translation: CASTQPDRAIYF.

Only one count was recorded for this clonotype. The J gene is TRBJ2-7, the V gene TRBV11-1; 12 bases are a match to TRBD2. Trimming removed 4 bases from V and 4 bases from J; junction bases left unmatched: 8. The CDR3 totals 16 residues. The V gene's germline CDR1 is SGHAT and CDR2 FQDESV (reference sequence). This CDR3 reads CASSSGLAGPLYEQYF. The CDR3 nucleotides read TGTGCCAGCAGCTCGGGACTAGCGGGCCCCCTGTACGAGCAGTACTTC.

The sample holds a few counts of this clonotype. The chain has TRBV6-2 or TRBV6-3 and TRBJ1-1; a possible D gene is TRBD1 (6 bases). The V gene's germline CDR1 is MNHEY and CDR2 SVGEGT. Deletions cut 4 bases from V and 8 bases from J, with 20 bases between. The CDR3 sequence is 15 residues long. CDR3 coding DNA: TGTGCCAGCAGTTTAGATCACGGGACACTTCGAGAAGCTTTCTTT. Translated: CASSLDHGTLREAFF.

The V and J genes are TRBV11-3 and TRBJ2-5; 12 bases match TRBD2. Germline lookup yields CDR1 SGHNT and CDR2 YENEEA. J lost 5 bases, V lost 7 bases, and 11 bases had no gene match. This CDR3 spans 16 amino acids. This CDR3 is CASNLQTSGGWETQYF. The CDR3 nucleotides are TGTGCCAGCAACCTACAGACTAGCGGGGGTTGGGAGACCCAGTACTTC.